This passage covers 2 T cell receptor beta chains from one sample sequenced in a study of blood T cell repertoires in COVID-19 (TCRdb year 2020). Library preparation employed the immunoSEQ multiplex PCR assay. The clones in this table, taken by TCRdb from immuneACCESS, are in-frame only. Not every clone is retained; where verified, under half of the shortfall comes from an unresolved V gene, and the cause of the rest is unknown. The sample table lists around 200,000 clones, about nine tenths of them with a count of one. Around 1.1% of the sample is in the top ten clones. The sample was peripheral blood. These receptors all stem from a man aged 30 to 39 with acute or convalescent COVID-19.

CDR3 DNA sequence: TGTGCCAGCAGTTTCTCTCCGGGACAGGGCATCTACGAGCAGTACTTC. Translated: CASSFSPGQGIYEQYF. This chain joins TRBV6-5 and TRBJ2-7, with 9 bases lining up with TRBD1. The J segment lost 3 bases and the V segment lost 4 bases, leaving 10 bases of the junction unmatched. This CDR3 comprises 16 residues. Per germline, CDR1 MNHEY and CDR2 SVGAGI.

This sequence joins TRBV30 and TRBJ1-3; tentatively, D is TRBD1 (6 bases). The CDR3 covers 14 residues. Trimming removed 3 bases from V and 3 bases from J, with 12 bases in between. Per the germline V gene, CDR1 is GTSNPN and CDR2 is SVGIG (reference sequence). This CDR3 is CAWRRGALGNTIYF. In DNA, the CDR3 is TGTGCCTGGAGGCGGGGGGCGCTTGGAAACACCATATATTTT.